The 8 T cell receptor beta chains presented below share a single source sample, sequenced in a study of cytomegalovirus exposure and HLA in healthy donors (dated by TCRdb to about 2017). The method was the immunoSEQ multiplex PCR assay. For the multiplex PCR, a mixture combining 60 forward primers for TCR Vbeta segments and 13 reverse primers for TCR Jbeta segments was used. TCRdb's version of the immuneACCESS table is confined to in-frame rearrangements and falls short of the full clone set. An unresolved V gene accounts for under half of the shortfall where checked; the remainder is of unknown origin. Within this sample are around 130,000 clones, with over 60% of them counted one time only. Approximately 2.6% of the sample belongs to the ten largest clones. Material: PBMCs. The receptors here all came from a human donor in good health.

The gene calls are TRBV19 and TRBJ1-1; D is uncertain. CDR3 length: 12 residues. In germline, CDR1 is LNHDA, CDR2 SQIVND (reference sequence). The V end lost 5 bases, the J end lost 7 bases, and 11 bases lay between the germline ends. The CDR3 sequence is CASSYWGGEAFF. As DNA, the CDR3 is TGTGCCAGTAGTTACTGGGGAGGTGAAGCTTTCTTT. Full variable domain (remainder filled in from reference TRBV19 and TRBJ1-1): DGGITQSPKYLFRKEGQNVTLSCEQNLNHDAMYWYRQDPGQGLRLIYYSQIVNDFQKGDIAEGYSVSREKKESFPLTVTSAQKNPTAFYLCASSYWGGEAFFGQGTRLTVV.

The rearrangement links TRBV9 to TRBJ2-2, with D possibly matching TRBD1 (6 bases). CDR1 and CDR2 (germline): SGDLS, YYNGEE. V lost 5 bases and J 4 bases, leaving 15 bases between the germline ends. The CDR3 has 15 amino acids. The CDR3 DNA reads as TGTGCCAGCAGTGCCTCCGGGACATCCACCGGGGAGCTGTTTTTT. It is translated as CASSASGTSTGELFF. Variable domain in full (rest from reference TRBV9 and TRBJ2-2): DSGVTQTPKHLITATGQRVTLRCSPRSGDLSVYWYQQSLDQGLQFLIQYYNGEERAKGNILERFSAQQFPDLHSELNLSSLELGDSALYFCASSASGTSTGELFFGEGSRLTVL.

V is TRBV5-1 and J is TRBJ1-1, with 7 positions matching TRBD1. The CDR3 contains 17 residues. Trimming at V came to 4 bases and at J to 11 bases, leaving 23 bases not matched to a gene. Germline-derived CDR1 and CDR2 are SGHRS and YFSETQ. This CDR3 is CASSRTQLSLVGGEAFF. The CDR3 DNA reads TGCGCCAGCAGCCGTACCCAATTGAGTCTGGTAGGGGGCGAGGCTTTCTTT.

The chain links TRBV2 to TRBJ1-2, with D perhaps matching TRBD1 (6 bases). Trimming cost V 4 bases and J 3 bases, with 15 bases left between them. The V gene's germline CDR1 is SNHLY and CDR2 FYNNEI. The CDR3 consists of 15 residues. CDR3 sequence: CASSVETGPYYGYTF. The DNA for the CDR3 is TGTGCCAGCAGTGTCGAGACAGGACCTTACTATGGCTACACCTTC.

The rearrangement links TRBV7-2 to TRBJ2-7, with 9 bases fitting TRBD1. CDR1 is SGHTA and CDR2 is FQGNSA in the germline V gene. The CDR3 consists of 14 residues. The trim removed 5 bases at V and 3 bases at J, leaving 5 bases unmatched. The CDR3 region is CASSPGQGIYEQYF. DNA for the CDR3: TGTGCCAGCAGCCCTGGACAGGGGATCTACGAGCAGTACTTC.

V is TRBV5-1 and J is TRBJ2-7; 8 nucleotides match TRBD1. Germline V lookup: CDR1 SGHRS, CDR2 YFSETQ. The length of the CDR3 is 15 residues. V shed 1 base, J shed 5 bases, and the junction held 8 bases outside the gene matches. The CDR3 bases are TGCGCCAGCAGCTTGTCTGGACAGGGTCTCCACGAGCAGTACTTC. Translated, it gives CASSLSGQGLHEQYF.

The chain links TRBV30 to TRBJ2-1; D may be TRBD1 (5 bases). The CDR3 is 13 residues long. V was shortened by 4 bases and J by 9 bases, with 16 bases between the two germline ends. The germline V gene encodes CDR1 GTSNPN and CDR2 SVGIG (reference sequence). This CDR3 is CAWTRRGGVEQFF. DNA of the CDR3: TGTGCCTGGACTCGTAGGGGTGGGGTTGAGCAGTTCTTC. The variable domain in full, with the rest retrieved from reference TRBV30 and TRBJ2-1, is SQTIHQWPATLVQPVGSPLSLECTVEGTSNPNLYWYRQAAGRGLQLLFYSVGIGQISSEVPQNLSASRPQDRQFILSSKKLLLSDSGFYLCAWTRRGGVEQFFGPGTRLTVL.

The J gene is TRBJ1-1, the V gene TRBV7-2, with D hard to call. The germline V and J ends were trimmed by 5 bases and 2 bases, with 9 bases remaining between them. The CDR3 sequence is 13 residues long. Germline CDR1 reads SGHTA; CDR2 reads FQGNSA. Here the CDR3 reads CASSPFRNTEAFF. The CDR3 DNA sequence: TGTGCCAGCAGCCCCTTCAGAAACACTGAAGCTTTCTTT.